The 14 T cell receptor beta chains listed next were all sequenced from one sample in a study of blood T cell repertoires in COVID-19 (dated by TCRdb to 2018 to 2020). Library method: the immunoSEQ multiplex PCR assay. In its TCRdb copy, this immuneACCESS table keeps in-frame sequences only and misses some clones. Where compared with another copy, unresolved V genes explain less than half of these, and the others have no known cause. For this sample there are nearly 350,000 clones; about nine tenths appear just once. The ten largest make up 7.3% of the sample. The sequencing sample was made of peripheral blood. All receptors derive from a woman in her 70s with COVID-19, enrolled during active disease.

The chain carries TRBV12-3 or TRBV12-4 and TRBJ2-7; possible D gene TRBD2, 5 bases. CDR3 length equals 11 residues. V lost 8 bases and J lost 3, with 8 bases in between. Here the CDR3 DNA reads TGTGCCAGCGGGAGCTACTACGAGCAGTACTTC. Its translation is CASGSYYEQYF.

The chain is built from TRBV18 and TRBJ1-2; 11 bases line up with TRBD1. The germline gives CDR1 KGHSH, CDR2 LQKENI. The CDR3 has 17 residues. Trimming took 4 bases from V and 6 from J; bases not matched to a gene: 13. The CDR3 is CASSQLGQGALRHGYTF. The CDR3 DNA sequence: TGTGCCAGCTCACAACTAGGACAGGGGGCGCTTAGACATGGCTACACCTTC.

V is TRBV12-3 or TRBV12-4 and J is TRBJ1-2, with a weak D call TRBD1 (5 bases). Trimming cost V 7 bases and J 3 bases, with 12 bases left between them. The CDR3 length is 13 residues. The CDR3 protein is CASTPPGHYGYTF. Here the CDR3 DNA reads TGTGCCAGCACTCCTCCAGGGCACTATGGCTACACCTTC.

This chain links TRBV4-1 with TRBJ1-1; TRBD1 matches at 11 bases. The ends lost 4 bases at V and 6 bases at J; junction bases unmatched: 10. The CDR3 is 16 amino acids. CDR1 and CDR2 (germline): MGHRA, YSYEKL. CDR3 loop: CASSLVPGQGDPEAFF. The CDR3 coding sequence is TGCGCCAGCAGCCTCGTCCCGGGACAGGGGGACCCTGAAGCTTTCTTT.

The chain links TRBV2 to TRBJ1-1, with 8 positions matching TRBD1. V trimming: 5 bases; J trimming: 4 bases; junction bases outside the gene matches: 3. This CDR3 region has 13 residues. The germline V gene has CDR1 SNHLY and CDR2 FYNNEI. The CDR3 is CASSYRGSTEAFF. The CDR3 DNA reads TGTGCCAGCAGTTACAGGGGGAGCACTGAAGCTTTCTTT.

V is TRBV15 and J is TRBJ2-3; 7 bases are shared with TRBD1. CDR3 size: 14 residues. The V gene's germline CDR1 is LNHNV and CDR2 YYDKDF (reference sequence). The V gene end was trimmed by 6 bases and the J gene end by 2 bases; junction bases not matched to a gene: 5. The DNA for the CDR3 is TGTGCCACCAGTTGGGACAGAATCACAGATACGCAGTATTTT. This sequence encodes CATSWDRITDTQYF.

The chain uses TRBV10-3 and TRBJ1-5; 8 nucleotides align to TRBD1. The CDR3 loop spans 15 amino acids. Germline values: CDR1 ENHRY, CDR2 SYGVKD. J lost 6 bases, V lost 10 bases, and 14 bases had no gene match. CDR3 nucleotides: TGTGCCACGAGGGGGGCGACAGGGGAGGGTCAGCCCCAGCATTTT. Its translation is CATRGATGEGQPQHF.

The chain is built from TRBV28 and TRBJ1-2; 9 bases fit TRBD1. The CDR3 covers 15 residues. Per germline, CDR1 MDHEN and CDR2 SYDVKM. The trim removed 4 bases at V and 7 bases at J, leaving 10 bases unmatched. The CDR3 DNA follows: TGTGCCAGCAGTTCGCCAATACAGGGGGCCGGTGGCTACACCTTC. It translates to CASSSPIQGAGGYTF.

This CDR3 is CSVARARAYVSTEAFF. DNA for the CDR3: TGCAGCGTTGCCAGGGCCAGGGCGTATGTGAGCACTGAAGCTTTCTTT. The V gene is TRBV29-1, the J gene TRBJ1-1, with D perhaps matching TRBD1 (5 bases). Germline V gene lookup returns CDR1 SQVTM and CDR2 ANQGSEA. This CDR3 contains 16 residues. Trimming shortened V by 4 bases and J by 4 bases, and 22 bases separated the two germline ends.

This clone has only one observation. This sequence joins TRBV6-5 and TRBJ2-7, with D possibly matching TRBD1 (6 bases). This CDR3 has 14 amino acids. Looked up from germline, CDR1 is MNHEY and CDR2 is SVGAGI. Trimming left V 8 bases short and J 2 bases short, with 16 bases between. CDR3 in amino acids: CASQHPGTPYEQYF. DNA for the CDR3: TGTGCCAGCCAACACCCCGGGACACCCTACGAGCAGTACTTC.

CDR3: CASSILSGGDPDTQYF. CDR3 sequence (DNA): TGTGCCAGTAGTATCCTTAGCGGGGGGGACCCAGATACGCAGTATTTT. The chain combines TRBV19 with TRBJ2-3, with TRBD2 matching over 11 bases. V was clipped by 3 bases and J by 4 bases; unmatched bases: 6. Germline V gives CDR1 LNHDA, CDR2 SQIVND (reference sequence). The CDR3 runs to 16 residues.

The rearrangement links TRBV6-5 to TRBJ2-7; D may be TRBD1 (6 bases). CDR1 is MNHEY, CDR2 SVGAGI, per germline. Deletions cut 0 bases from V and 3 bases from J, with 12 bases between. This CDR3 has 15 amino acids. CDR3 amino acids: CASSYSSQGIYEQYF. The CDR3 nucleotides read TGTGCCAGCAGTTACTCCTCACAGGGAATCTACGAGCAGTACTTC.

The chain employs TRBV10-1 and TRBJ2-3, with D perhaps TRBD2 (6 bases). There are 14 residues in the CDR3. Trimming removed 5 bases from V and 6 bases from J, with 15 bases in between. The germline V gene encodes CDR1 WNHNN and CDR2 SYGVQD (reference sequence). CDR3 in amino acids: CASSPGGSADTQYF. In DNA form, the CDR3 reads TGCGCCAGCAGTCCTGGGGGGAGCGCGGATACGCAGTATTTT.

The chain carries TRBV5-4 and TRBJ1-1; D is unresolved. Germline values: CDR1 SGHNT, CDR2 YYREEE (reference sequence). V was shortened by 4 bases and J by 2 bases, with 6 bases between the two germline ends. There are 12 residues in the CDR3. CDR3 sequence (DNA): TGTGCCAGCAGCCCCTCCAACACTGAAGCTTTCTTT. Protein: CASSPSNTEAFF.